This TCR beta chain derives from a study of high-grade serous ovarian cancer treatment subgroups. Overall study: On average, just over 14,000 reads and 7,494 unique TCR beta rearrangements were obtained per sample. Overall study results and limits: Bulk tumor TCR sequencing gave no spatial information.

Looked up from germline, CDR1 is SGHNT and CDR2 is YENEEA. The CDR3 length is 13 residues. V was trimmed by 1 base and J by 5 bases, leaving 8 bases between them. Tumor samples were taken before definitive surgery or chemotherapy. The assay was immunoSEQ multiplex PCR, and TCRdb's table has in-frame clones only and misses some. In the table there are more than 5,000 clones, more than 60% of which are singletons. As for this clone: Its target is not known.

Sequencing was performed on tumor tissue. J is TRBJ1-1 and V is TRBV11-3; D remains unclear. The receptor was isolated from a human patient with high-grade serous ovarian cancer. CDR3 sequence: CASSLVPRTEAFF. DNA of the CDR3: TGTGCCAGCAGCTTAGTTCCGAGAACTGAAGCTTTCTTT.